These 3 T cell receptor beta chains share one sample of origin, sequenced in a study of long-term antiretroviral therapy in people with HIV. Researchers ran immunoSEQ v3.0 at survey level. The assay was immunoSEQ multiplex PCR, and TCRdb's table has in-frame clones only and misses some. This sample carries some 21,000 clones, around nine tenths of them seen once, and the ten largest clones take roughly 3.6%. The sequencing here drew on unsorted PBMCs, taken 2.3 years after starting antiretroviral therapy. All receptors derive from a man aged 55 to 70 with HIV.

CDR3: CASSPPNTVRLNTEAFF. The CDR3 DNA sequence: TGTGCCAGCAGCCCCCCAAATACGGTAAGGTTGAACACTGAAGCTTTCTTT. This chain uses TRBV9 with TRBJ1-1; unclear D gene. Germline V gives CDR1 SGDLS, CDR2 YYNGEE. The CDR3 totals 17 residues. V shed 4 bases and J shed 0 bases, with 19 bases lying between them.

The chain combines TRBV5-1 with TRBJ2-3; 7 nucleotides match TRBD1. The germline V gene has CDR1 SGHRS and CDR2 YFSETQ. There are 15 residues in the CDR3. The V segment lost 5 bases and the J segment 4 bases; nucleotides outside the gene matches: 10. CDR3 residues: CASRIQGWVPDTQYF. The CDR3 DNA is TGCGCCAGCAGGATACAGGGGTGGGTACCAGATACGCAGTATTTT.

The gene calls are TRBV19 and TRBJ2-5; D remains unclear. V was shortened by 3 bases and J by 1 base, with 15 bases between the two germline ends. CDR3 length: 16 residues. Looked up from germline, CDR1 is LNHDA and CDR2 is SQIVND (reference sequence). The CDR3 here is CASSIAVAQVQETQYF. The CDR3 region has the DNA TGTGCCAGTAGTATCGCCGTGGCGCAGGTCCAAGAGACCCAGTACTTC.